The source of this T cell receptor beta chain is a study of OX40 agonist ivuxolimab in advanced cancers. The study in broad terms: Ivuxolimab was an agonistic, fully human IgG2 monoclonal antibody directed against OX40 (CD134), a costimulatory receptor. Partial responses occurred in three dose-escalation patients: two with cutaneous melanoma and one with hepatocellular carcinoma. Of the 50 to 55 patients in dose escalation, 19 had hepatocellular carcinoma, about 15 had melanoma, 9 had renal cell carcinoma and 9 had head and neck cancer. The point of sequencing TCRbeta in the periphery was to test whether ivuxolimab changed TCR sequence diversity and drove clonal T-cell expansion. Intravenous ivuxolimab was administered to patients every 2 weeks at six dose levels: 0.01, 0.1, 0.3, 1.5, 3 and 10 mg/kg. Patients were allowed to have had prior anti-PD-1, anti-PD-L1 or anti-CTLA-4 therapy, and around 40% of the dose-escalation patients had previously received checkpoint inhibitors. The monotherapy dose-escalation portion (N = 52 patients) of the phase I ivuxolimab trial is reported in the paper. The dose-escalation cohort was approximately 83% male with a mean age of about 60 years, ranging from roughly 23 to 85. Summary of the overall study and its limitations: Antigen specificity was not determined for the clonally expanded peripheral T cells. On average, CD8+ T cells showed more expanded clones than CD4+ T cells after ivuxolimab. In the 0.1-3.0 mg/kg groups, partial responders had among the lowest normalized peripheral clonal expansion, particularly in CD8+ T cells. Low levels of normalized T-cell clonal expansion were also seen in some patients who did not respond. At doses of 0.1 to 3.0 mg/kg, clonal expansion of both CD4+ and CD8+ T cells in blood was seen between baseline and week 6.

In regard to this clone: Its specific antigen is unknown. No much larger clone is present one base from it, and per-base qualities are unavailable.

The trial excluded patients who had a history of autoimmune disease or were on systemic immunosuppression. Peripheral blood for TCR sequencing was drawn from every dose cohort at baseline, at cycle 4 day 1 and at cycle 7 day 1. Samples were obtained from an open-label, multicenter, first-in-human phase I dose-escalation trial of ivuxolimab. The trial enrolled adults with locally advanced or metastatic head and neck squamous cell, hepatocellular, melanoma or renal cell carcinoma. Before TCR sequencing, CD4+ T cells and CD8+ T cells were sorted from peripheral blood as separate populations. CDR1 and CDR2, looked up from the germline V gene (reference sequence), are GTSNPN and SVGIG. Relative to germline, V is 4 bases shorter and J is 4 bases shorter, with 13 bases between their ends. The CDR3 covers 14 residues, taking in both the cysteine and the phenylalanine. Only the CDR3 portion is preserved as DNA: 42 bases, with reading frame beginning at the first base.

For sequencing of the TCRbeta CDR3 region, genomic DNA was extracted from the sorted cells. TCRbeta CDR3 regions were sequenced using the immunoSEQ Assay. The table was pulled from immuneACCESS by TCRdb, which kept in-frame rearrangements only. Such tables lose some clones; where checked, under half of the loss comes from unresolved V genes, and the rest has no known cause. For this sample there are approximately 50,000 clones; 70% to 85% appear just once. Together, the top ten hold around 3.9% of the sample. The rearrangement joined TRBV30 to TRBJ2-2; a tentative D call is TRBD1 (6 bases match). The sequence came from an adult with an advanced solid tumor such as melanoma, head and neck, liver or kidney cancer. The sample was CD4+ or CD8+ T cells sorted from blood, taken in a trial of the OX40 agonist ivuxolimab. Read as DNA, the sequence is TGTGCCTGGAAAACAGGGTATGCCACCGGGGAGCTGTTTTTT. Its coded protein is CAWKTGYATGELFF. The full variable domain, with segments outside the CDR3 supplied by the reference TRBV30 and TRBJ2-2 proteins, appears as SQTIHQWPATLVQPVGSPLSLECTVEGTSNPNLYWYRQAAGRGLQLLFYSVGIGQISSEVPQNLSASRPQDRQFILSSKKLLLSDSGFYLCAWKTGYATGELFFGEGSRLTVL.